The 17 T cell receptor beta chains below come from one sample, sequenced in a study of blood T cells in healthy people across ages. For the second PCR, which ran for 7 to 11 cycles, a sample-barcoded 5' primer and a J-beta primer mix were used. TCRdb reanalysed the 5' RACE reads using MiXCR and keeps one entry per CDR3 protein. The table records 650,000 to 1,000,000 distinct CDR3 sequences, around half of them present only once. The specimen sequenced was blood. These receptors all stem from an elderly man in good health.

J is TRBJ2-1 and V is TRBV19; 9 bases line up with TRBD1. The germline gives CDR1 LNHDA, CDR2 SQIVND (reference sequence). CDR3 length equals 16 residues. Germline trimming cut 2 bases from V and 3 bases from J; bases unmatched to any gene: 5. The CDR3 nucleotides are TGTGCCAGTAGTATAAAACAGGGGGCCCTCTACAATGAGCAGTTCTTC. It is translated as CASSIKQGALYNEQFF.

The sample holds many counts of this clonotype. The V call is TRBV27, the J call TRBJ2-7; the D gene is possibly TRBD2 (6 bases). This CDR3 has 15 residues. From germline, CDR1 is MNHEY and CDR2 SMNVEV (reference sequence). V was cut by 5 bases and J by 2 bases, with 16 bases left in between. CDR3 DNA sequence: TGTGCCAGCAGTATAGCGGAGGGGAGCACCTACGAGCAGTACTTC. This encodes CASSIAEGSTYEQYF.

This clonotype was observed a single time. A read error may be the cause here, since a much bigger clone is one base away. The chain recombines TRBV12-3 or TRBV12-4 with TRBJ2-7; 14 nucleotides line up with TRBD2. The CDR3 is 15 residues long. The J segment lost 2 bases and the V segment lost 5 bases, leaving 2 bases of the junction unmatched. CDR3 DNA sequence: TGTGCCAGCAGTGGGGGACTAGCGGGAGCCTACGAGCAGTACTTC. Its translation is CASSGGLAGAYEQYF.

The CDR3 DNA is TGCAGTGCTCCGGGACAGCTTGCTTATGGCTACACCTTC. Amino acid sequence: CSAPGQLAYGYTF. This chain links TRBV20-1 with TRBJ1-2, with 7 bases matching TRBD1. CDR3 length: 13 residues. The V and J ends lost 5 bases and 5 bases, in that order; junction bases with no gene match: 8. Germline CDR1 is DFQATT and CDR2 is SNEGSKA (reference sequence).

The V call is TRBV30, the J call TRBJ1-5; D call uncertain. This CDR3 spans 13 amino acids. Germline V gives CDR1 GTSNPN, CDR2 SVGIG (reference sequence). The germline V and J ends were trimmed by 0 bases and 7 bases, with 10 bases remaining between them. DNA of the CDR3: TGTGCCTGGAGTGTGGGAGGCGGCCAGCCCCAGCATTTT. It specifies CAWSVGGGQPQHF.

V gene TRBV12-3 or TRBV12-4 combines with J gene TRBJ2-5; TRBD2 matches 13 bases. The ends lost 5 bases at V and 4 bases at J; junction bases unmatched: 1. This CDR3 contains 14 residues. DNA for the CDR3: TGTGCCAGCAGTGGGACTAGCGGGGTAGAGACCCAGTACTTC. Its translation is CASSGTSGVETQYF.

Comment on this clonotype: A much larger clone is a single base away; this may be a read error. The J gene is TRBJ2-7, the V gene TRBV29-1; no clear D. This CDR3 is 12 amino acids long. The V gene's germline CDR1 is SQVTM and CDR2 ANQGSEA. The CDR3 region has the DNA TGCAGCATTGAAGATGGCAGATACGAGCAGTACTTC. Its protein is CSIEDGRYEQYF.

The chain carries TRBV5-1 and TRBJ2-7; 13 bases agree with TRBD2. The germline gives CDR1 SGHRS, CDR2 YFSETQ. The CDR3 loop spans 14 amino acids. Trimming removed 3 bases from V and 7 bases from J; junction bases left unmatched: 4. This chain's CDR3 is CASSWTSGRGEQYF. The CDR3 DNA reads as TGCGCCAGCAGCTGGACTAGCGGGAGAGGTGAGCAGTACTTC.

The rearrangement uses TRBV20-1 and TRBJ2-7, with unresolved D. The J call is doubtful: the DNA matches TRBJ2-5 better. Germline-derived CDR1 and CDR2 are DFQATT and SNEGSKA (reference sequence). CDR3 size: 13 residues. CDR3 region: CSATLDGRETQYF. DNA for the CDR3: TGCAGTGCTACCCTGGACGGAAGAGAGACCCAGTACTTC.

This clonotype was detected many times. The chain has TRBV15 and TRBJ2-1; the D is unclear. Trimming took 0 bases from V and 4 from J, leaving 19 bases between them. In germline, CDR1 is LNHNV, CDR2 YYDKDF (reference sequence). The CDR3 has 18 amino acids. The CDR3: CATSRESLRANWYNEQFF. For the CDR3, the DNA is TGTGCCACCAGCAGAGAGTCCTTAAGGGCCAATTGGTACAATGAGCAGTTCTTC.

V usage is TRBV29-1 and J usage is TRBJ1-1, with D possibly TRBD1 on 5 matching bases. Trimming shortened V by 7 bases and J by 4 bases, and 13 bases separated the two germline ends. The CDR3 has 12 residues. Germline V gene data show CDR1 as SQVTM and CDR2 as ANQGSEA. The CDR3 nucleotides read TGCAGCGCCCAGCGGGGGAGCACTGAAGCTTTCTTT. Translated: CSAQRGSTEAFF.

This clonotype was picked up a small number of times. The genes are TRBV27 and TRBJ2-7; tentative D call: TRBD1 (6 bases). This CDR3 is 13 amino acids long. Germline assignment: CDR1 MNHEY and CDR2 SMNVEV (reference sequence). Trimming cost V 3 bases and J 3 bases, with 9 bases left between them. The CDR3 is CASSFGTIYEQYF. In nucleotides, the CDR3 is TGTGCCAGCAGTTTTGGGACAATCTACGAGCAGTACTTC.

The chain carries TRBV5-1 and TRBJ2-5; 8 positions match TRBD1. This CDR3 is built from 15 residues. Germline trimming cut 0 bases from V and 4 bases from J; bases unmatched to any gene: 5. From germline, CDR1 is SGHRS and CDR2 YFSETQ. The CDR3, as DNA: TGCGCCAGCAGCTTGGGGGGAACAGGGGGAGAGACCCAGTACTTC. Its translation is CASSLGGTGGETQYF.

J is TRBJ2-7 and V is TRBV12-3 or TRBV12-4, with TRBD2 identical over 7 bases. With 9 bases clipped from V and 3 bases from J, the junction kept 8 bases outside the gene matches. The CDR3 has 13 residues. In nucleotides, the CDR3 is TGTGCCAGTGAGGCTAGCGGAAACTACGAGCAGTACTTC. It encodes CASEASGNYEQYF.

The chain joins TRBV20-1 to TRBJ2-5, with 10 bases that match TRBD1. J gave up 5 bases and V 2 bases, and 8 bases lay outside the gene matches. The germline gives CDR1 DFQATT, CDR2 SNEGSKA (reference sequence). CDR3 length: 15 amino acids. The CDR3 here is CSARSGTGDRETQYF. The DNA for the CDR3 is TGCAGTGCTAGATCCGGGACAGGGGATCGGGAGACCCAGTACTTC.

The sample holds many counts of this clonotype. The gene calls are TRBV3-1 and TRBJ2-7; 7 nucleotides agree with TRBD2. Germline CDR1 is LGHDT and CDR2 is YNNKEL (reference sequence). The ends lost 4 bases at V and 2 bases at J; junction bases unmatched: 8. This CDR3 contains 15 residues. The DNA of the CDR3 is TGTGCCAGCAGCCGGGGGTCTAGCGGTACCTACGAGCAGTACTTC. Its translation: CASSRGSSGTYEQYF.

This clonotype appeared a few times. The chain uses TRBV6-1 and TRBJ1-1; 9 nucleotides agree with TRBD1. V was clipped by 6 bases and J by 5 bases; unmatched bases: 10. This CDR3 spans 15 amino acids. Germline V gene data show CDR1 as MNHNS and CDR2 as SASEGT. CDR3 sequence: CASRELTGGLTEAFF. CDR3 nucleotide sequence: TGTGCCAGCAGGGAGCTGACAGGGGGGTTGACTGAAGCTTTCTTT.